The T cell receptor (beta chain) described here comes from a study of shared clonotypes between healthy human individuals. Produced via immunoSEQ multiplex PCR; TCRdb's table is partial and in-frame only. The sample carries some 490,000 clones, more than 65% recorded once. CDR3 length: 14 amino acids. The germline V gene has CDR1 MNHEY and CDR2 SMNVEV (reference sequence). V was cut by 5 bases and J by 9 bases, with 17 bases left in between. Whole-study results and caveats: The small donor group covered limited genetic and exposure diversity.

Turning to this clone: Its antigen is currently unknown.

V gene TRBV27 combines with J gene TRBJ2-1; tentatively, D is TRBD2 (6 bases). The sequence derives from a woman in her forties in good health. Some clones in this sample may be carry-over from other donors' samples. Sequencing was performed on PBMCs. CDR3 residues: CASSPYGGLVEQFF. The CDR3 nucleotides are TGTGCCAGCAGTCCCTACGGGGGACTGGTTGAGCAGTTCTTC.